One T cell receptor (beta chain) is described in this entry. These data are taken from a study of blood T cells in healthy people across ages. V was trimmed by 0 bases and J by 6 bases, leaving 18 bases between them. Germline assignment: CDR1 MGHRA and CDR2 YSYEKL. This CDR3 is 17 amino acids long. For the second PCR, which ran for about 7 to 12 cycles, a sample-barcoded 5' primer and a J-beta primer mix were used. In TCRdb, the 5' RACE reads were re-called with MiXCR into one record per CDR3 protein. In the table there are 650,000 to 800,000 distinct CDR3 sequences, 44% of which are singletons. The material sequenced was blood. This sequence joins TRBV4-1 and TRBJ2-1, with D possibly matching TRBD2 (6 bases). This clonotype was sampled from a man aged 55 to 70 in good health. CDR3 DNA: TGCGCCAGCAGCCAAGAAAGGGCTAGCGTACCAACCAATGAGCAGTTCTTC. Translating it yields CASSQERASVPTNEQFF.